This passage covers 18 T cell receptor beta chains from one sample sequenced in a study of T cells in Graves' hyperthyroidism and ophthalmopathy. RNA transcripts gave rise to amplified TCR beta CDR3 regions. Initially, a first-round RT-PCR of the TCR CDR3 employed the HTBI primer set. TCRdb independently ran MiXCR on the multiplex PCR reads; one entry per CDR3 protein. The table records 490,000 or so distinct CDR3 sequences, 46% of them present only once. The sequencing input was peripheral blood or thyroid tissue (not recorded which). Receptors originate from an adult woman with Graves' disease, either hyperthyroidism or ophthalmopathy (not recorded which).

This clonotype was seen a few times. The chain joins TRBV6-6 to TRBJ2-2; D is uncertain. Germline V lookup: CDR1 MNHNY, CDR2 SVGAGI (reference sequence). CDR3 size: 15 residues. Trimming shortened V by 6 bases and J by 7 bases, and 18 bases separated the two germline ends. The CDR3 region is CASSTPTQLNGELFF. For the CDR3, the DNA is TGTGCCAGCAGCACCCCGACACAGTTGAACGGGGAGCTGTTTTTT.

This clonotype was seen repeatedly, ten times or more. The CDR3 loop reads CSVEVWRVPNTSYEQYF. CDR3 sequence (DNA): TGCAGCGTTGAAGTGTGGCGAGTCCCGAATACCTCCTACGAGCAGTACTTC. This chain links TRBV29-1 with TRBJ2-7; D gene unclear. Germline V gene data show CDR1 as SQVTM and CDR2 as ANQGSEA. The length of the CDR3 is 17 residues. Trimming pared 1 base from V and 0 bases from J, leaving 19 bases between.

V and J are TRBV20-1 and TRBJ1-4, with TRBD1 identical over 10 bases. The V and J ends lost 3 bases and 5 bases, in that order; junction bases with no gene match: 3. From germline, CDR1 is DFQATT and CDR2 SNEGSKA (reference sequence). The CDR3 length is 14 residues. The CDR3 region is CSARDRGVNEKLFF. The CDR3 DNA follows: TGCAGTGCTAGGGACAGGGGGGTAAATGAAAAACTGTTTTTT.

The chain links TRBV2 to TRBJ1-5; D is unclear. This CDR3 region has 12 residues. CDR1 is SNHLY, CDR2 FYNNEI, per germline. Trimming took 6 bases from V and 15 from J, leaving 18 bases between them. The CDR3: CASSPGRALLHF. In DNA form, the CDR3 reads TGTGCCAGCAGCCCCGGGCGTGCACTTTTGCATTTT.

This clonotype was seen once. The J gene is TRBJ2-7, the V gene TRBV7-3; TRBD2 matches 12 bases. The CDR3 totals 16 residues. The V gene's germline CDR1 is SGHTA and CDR2 FQGTGA. V gave up 5 bases and J gave up 2 bases; unmatched junction bases: 7. CDR3 DNA: TGTGCCAGCAGCGCCGGGACTAGCGGGTCAGCCTACGAGCAGTACTTC. Protein product: CASSAGTSGSAYEQYF. The full variable domain, its missing parts supplied by reference TRBV7-3 and TRBJ2-7, is GAGVSQTPSNKVTEKGKYVELRCDPISGHTALYWYRQSLGQGPEFLIYFQGTGAADDSGLPNDRFFAVRPEGSVSTLKIQRTERGDSAVYLCASSAGTSGSAYEQYFGPGTRLTVT.

For this clonotype: Being one base from a much bigger clone, this may be a read error. The V call is TRBV14, the J call TRBJ2-7; TRBD1 agrees at 8 bases. The germline V gene has CDR1 SGHDN and CDR2 FVKESK. The CDR3 runs to 14 residues. V was clipped by 6 bases and J by 2 bases; unmatched bases: 6. The CDR3 DNA reads TGTGCCAGCAGACAGGGGGTGGGCCCCTACGAGCAGTACTTC. It translates to CASRQGVGPYEQYF. Complete variable domain (other parts from reference TRBV14 and TRBJ2-7): EAGVTQFPSHSVIEKGQTVTLRCDPISGHDNLYWYRRVMGKEIKFLLHFVKESKQDESGMPNNRFLAERTGGTYSTLKVQPAELEDSGVYFCASRQGVGPYEQYFGPGTRLTVT.

Comment on this clonotype: This CDR3 is missing its conserved last phenylalanine or tryptophan, likely due to a read error. The limits of the CDR3 on the DNA are not certain, so only TCRdb's listed CDR3 is given. V is TRBV6-5 and J is TRBJ1-4; the table's D call of TRBD1 was not tested on the DNA. The CDR3 has 8 residues if both end residues are counted. CDR1 is MNHEY, CDR2 SVGAGI, per germline. The CDR3 region is CAVRGVGY.

This clonotype has a handful of counts. The rearrangement links TRBV2 to TRBJ1-1; D remains ambiguous. The CDR3 loop spans 11 amino acids. The V gene lost 5 bases and the J gene lost 10 bases, with 11 bases spanning the gap. The germline V gene has CDR1 SNHLY and CDR2 FYNNEI. The CDR3: CASSRAVGAFF. CDR3 coding DNA: TGTGCCAGCAGTCGGGCCGTGGGAGCTTTCTTT.

This chain connects TRBV2 to TRBJ2-7, with 10 bases matching TRBD2. The CDR3 consists of 17 residues. V trimming: 5 bases; J trimming: 2 bases; junction bases outside the gene matches: 12. Germline CDR1 and CDR2: SNHLY and FYNNEI. CDR3 sequence reads: CASSQTLPGLATYEQYF. CDR3 nucleotide sequence: TGTGCCAGCAGTCAAACCCTGCCGGGACTAGCGACCTACGAGCAGTACTTC.

This rearrangement joins TRBV7-9 to TRBJ1-3; D is undetermined. V was clipped by 0 bases and J by 7 bases, with 10 bases between them. Germline V CDR1 and CDR2: SEHNR, FQNEAQ (reference sequence). The CDR3 totals 14 residues. The CDR3 loop reads CASSLAGRPNTIYF. CDR3 in DNA: TGTGCCAGCAGCTTAGCTGGCAGACCGAACACCATATATTTT.

This clonotype was found many times. V gene TRBV29-1 combines with J gene TRBJ2-6; D remains unclear. The germline V gene encodes CDR1 SQVTM and CDR2 ANQGSEA. CDR3 size: 14 residues. The germline V and J ends were trimmed by 6 bases and 0 bases, with 9 bases remaining between them. CDR3 amino acids: CSVVQSSGANVLTF. The CDR3 DNA reads TGCAGCGTGGTACAGAGCTCTGGGGCCAACGTCCTGACTTTC.

CDR3 in DNA: TGTGCCAGCAGTGAAGCGGGACTTACCAATGAGCAGTTCTTC. The encoded protein is CASSEAGLTNEQFF. J is TRBJ2-1 and V is TRBV2; maybe TRBD2 (6 bases). In germline, CDR1 is SNHLY, CDR2 FYNNEI. Trimming took 0 bases from V and 6 from J, leaving 9 bases between them. CDR3 size: 14 residues.

The chain has TRBV7-9 and TRBJ1-2, with D possibly being TRBD1 (6 bases). This CDR3 has 15 residues. The V and J ends lost 4 bases and 8 bases respectively, with 20 bases between them. CDR1 is SEHNR, CDR2 FQNEAQ, per germline (reference sequence). DNA for the CDR3: TGTGCCAGCAGCTCTGACGGGGGCGCGGGTCGGGGCTACACCTTC. This gives the protein CASSSDGGAGRGYTF. Together with reference TRBV7-9 and TRBJ1-2, the CDR3 gives the full variable domain: DTGVSQNPRHKITKRGQNVTFRCDPISEHNRLYWYRQTLGQGPEFLTYFQNEAQLEKSRLLSDRFSAERPKGSFSTLEIQRTEQGDSAMYLCASSSDGGAGRGYTFGSGTRLTVV.

The rearrangement links TRBV6-6 to TRBJ2-7; 8 nucleotides match TRBD2. The V gene end was trimmed by 6 bases and the J gene end by 2 bases; junction bases not matched to a gene: 6. CDR1 and CDR2 (germline): MNHNY, SVGAGI (reference sequence). The CDR3 is 14 amino acids. The CDR3 DNA follows: TGTGCCAGCAGCCTCGGGGGGGACGCCTACGAGCAGTACTTC. This gives the protein CASSLGGDAYEQYF.

Notes on this clonotype: This clone may be a read error of a much larger clone one base away. This sequence joins TRBV6-2 or TRBV6-3 and TRBJ1-5; 8 bases are shared with TRBD1. Germline values: CDR1 MNHEY, CDR2 SVGEGT. The CDR3 is 13 residues long. The CDR3 DNA reads TGTGCCAGCAGGGACAGGGCCGCTCAGCCCCATCATTTT. Its protein is CASRDRAAQPHHF.

Of note for this clonotype: The final CDR3 position lacks the conserved phenylalanine or tryptophan, pointing to a likely read error. The DNA is left out, because the CDR3 cannot be placed on it with certainty; the CDR3 is given as TCRdb lists it. V usage is TRBV7-8 and J usage is TRBJ2-5; the listed D gene, TRBD1, was not tested against the DNA. Germline CDR1 and CDR2: SGHVS and FQNEAQ. Termini included, the CDR3 measures 12 amino acids. The CDR3 protein is CASSIGQAGLSL.

The V and J genes are TRBV7-2 and TRBJ1-1; TRBD1 matches at 7 bases. V trimming: 5 bases; J trimming: 5 bases; junction bases outside the gene matches: 8. The CDR3 spans 14 residues. Germline CDR1 and CDR2: SGHTA and FQGNSA. The CDR3 loop is CASSPRTGTTEAFF. For the CDR3, the DNA is TGTGCCAGCAGCCCCCGGACAGGCACAACTGAAGCTTTCTTT.

J is TRBJ1-6 and V is TRBV9, with a possible D match to TRBD1 (5 bases). Germline assignment: CDR1 SGDLS and CDR2 YYNGEE. Trimming stripped 7 bases from V and 3 bases from J, with 8 bases between. The CDR3 sequence is 13 residues long. The chain's CDR3 is CASGTNYNSPLHF. The CDR3 coding sequence is TGTGCCAGCGGGACGAACTATAATTCACCCCTCCACTTT.